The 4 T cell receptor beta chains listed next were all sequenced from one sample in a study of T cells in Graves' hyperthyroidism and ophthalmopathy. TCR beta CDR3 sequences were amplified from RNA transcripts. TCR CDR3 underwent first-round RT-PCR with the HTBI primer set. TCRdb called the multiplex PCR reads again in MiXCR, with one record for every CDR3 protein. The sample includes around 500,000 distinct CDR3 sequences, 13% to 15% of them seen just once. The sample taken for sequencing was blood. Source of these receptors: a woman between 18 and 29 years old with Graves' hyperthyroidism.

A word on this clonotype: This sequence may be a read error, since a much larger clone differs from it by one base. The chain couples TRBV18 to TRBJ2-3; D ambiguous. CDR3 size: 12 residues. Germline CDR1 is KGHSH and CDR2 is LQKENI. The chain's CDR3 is CASSPSLDTRYF. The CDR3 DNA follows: TGTGCCAGCTCACCTTCATTAGATACGCGGTATTTT.

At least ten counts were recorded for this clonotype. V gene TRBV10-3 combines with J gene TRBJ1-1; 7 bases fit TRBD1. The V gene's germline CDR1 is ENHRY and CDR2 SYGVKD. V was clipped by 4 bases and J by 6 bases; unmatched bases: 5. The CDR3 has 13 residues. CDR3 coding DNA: TGTGCCATCAGTGGTCGACAGGGCTCTGAAGCTTTCTTT. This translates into CAISGRQGSEAFF.

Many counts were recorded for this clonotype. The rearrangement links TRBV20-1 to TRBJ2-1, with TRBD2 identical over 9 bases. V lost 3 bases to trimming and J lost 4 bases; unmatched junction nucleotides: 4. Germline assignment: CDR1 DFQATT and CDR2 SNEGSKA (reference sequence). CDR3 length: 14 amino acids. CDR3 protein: CSASSSGIYNEQFF. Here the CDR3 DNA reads TGCAGTGCTAGTTCTAGCGGGATTTACAATGAGCAGTTCTTC.

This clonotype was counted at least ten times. This chain's CDR3 is CASSLERGRSAYEQYF. In DNA, the CDR3 is TGTGCCAGCAGCTTAGAAAGAGGACGGTCGGCCTACGAGCAGTACTTC. The chain carries TRBV7-6 and TRBJ2-7; no reliable D call. The CDR3 loop spans 16 amino acids. Germline CDR1 and CDR2: SGHVS and FNYEAQ. Trimming removed 1 base from V and 2 bases from J, with 15 bases in between.